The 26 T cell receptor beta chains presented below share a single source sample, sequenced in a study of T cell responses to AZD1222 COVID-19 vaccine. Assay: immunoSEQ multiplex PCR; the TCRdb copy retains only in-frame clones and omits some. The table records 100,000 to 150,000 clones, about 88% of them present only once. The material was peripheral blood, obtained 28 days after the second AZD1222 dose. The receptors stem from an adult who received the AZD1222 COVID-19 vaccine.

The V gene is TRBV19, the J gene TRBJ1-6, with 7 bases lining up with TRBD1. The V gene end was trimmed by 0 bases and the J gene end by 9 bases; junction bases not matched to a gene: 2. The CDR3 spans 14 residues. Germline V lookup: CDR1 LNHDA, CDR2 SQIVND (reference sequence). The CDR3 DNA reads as TGTGCCAGTAGTATAGACCACAGGGGTTCACCCCTCCACTTT. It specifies CASSIDHRGSPLHF.

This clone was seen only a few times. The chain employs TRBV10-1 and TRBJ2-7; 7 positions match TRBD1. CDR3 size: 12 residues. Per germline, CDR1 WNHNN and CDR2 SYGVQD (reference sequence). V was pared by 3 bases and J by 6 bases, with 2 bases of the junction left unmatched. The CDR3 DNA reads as TGCGCCAGCAGTGAAGGGACAGCCGAGCAGTACTTC. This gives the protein CASSEGTAEQYF.

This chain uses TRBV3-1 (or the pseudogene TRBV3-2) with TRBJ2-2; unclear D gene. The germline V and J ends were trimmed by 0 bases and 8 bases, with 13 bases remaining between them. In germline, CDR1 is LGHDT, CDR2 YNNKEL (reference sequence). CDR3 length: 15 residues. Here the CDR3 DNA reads TGTGCCAGCAGCCAAGACGAGCACGGTAGGGGGGAGCTGTTTTTT. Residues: CASSQDEHGRGELFF.

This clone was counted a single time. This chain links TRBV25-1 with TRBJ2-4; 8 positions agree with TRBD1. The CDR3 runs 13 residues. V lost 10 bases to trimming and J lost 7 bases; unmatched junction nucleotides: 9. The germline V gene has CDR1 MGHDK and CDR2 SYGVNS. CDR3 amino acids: CATVADRANIQYF. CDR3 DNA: TGTGCCACCGTGGCGGACAGGGCTAACATTCAGTACTTC.

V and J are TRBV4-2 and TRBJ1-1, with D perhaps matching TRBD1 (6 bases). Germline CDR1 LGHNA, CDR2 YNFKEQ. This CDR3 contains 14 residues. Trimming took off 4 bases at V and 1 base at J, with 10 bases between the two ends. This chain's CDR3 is CASSLGTTNTEAFF. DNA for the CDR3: TGTGCCAGCAGCCTGGGGACAACGAACACTGAAGCTTTCTTT.

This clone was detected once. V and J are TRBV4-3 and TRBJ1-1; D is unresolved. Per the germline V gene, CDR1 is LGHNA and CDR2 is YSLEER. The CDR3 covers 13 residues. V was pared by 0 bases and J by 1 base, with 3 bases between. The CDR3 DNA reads TGCGCCAGCAGCCAAGAGTGGAACACTGAAGCTTTCTTT. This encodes CASSQEWNTEAFF.

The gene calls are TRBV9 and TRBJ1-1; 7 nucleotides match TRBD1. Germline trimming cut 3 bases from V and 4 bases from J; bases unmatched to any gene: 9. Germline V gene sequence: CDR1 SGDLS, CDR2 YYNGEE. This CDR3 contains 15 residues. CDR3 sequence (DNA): TGTGCCAGCAGCGCCTTGGGACAGAGAATCACTGAAGCTTTCTTT. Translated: CASSALGQRITEAFF.

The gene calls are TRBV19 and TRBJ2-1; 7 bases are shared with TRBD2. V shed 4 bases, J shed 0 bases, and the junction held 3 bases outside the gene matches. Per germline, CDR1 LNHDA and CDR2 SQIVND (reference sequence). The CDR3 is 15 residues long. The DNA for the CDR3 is TGTGCCAGTAGTAGGGGGGGTGGCTCCTACAATGAGCAGTTCTTC. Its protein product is CASSRGGGSYNEQFF. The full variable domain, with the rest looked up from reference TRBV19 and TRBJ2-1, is DGGITQSPKYLFRKEGQNVTLSCEQNLNHDAMYWYRQDPGQGLRLIYYSQIVNDFQKGDIAEGYSVSREKKESFPLTVTSAQKNPTAFYLCASSRGGGSYNEQFFGPGTRLTVL.

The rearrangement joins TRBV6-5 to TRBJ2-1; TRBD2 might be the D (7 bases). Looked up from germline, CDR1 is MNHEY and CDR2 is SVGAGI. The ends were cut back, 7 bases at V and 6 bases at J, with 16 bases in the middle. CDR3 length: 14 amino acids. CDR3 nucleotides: TGTGCCAGCAAGGGGGGGGCGGGACGCAATGAGCAGTTCTTC. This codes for CASKGGAGRNEQFF.

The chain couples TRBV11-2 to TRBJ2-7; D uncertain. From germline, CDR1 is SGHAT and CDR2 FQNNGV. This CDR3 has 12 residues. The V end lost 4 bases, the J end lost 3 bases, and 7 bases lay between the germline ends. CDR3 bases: TGTGCCAGCAGCTCTCACAGCTACGAGCAGTACTTC. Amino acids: CASSSHSYEQYF.

CDR3 region: CASSPQTGASNEKLFF. CDR3 DNA sequence: TGTGCCAGCAGCCCCCAGACAGGGGCCTCTAATGAAAAACTGTTTTTT. The chain is built from TRBV7-2 and TRBJ1-4; TRBD1 matches 8 bases. The CDR3 contains 16 residues. With 5 bases clipped from V and 3 bases from J, the junction kept 8 bases outside the gene matches. CDR1 and CDR2 from the germline V gene are SGHTA and FQGNSA.

For the CDR3, the DNA is TGTGCCAGTAGTATGGGGGGAAGGAACCAGCCCCAGCATTTT. Its translation: CASSMGGRNQPQHF. The chain uses TRBV19 and TRBJ1-5; maybe TRBD1 (5 bases). V was cut by 3 bases and J by 7 bases, with 13 bases left in between. The CDR3 loop spans 14 amino acids. CDR1 is LNHDA and CDR2 is SQIVND in the germline V gene (reference sequence).

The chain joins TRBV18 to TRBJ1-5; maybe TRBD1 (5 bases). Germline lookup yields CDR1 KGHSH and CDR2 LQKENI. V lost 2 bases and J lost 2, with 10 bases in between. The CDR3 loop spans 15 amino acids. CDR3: CASSPSGTGNQPQHF. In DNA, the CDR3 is TGTGCCAGCTCACCAAGCGGGACGGGCAATCAGCCCCAGCATTTT.

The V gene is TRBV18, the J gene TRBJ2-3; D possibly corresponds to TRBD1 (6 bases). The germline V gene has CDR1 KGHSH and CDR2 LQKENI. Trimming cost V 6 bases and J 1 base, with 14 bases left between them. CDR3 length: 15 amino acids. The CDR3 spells CASSGQPPGTDTQYF. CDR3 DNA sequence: TGTGCCAGCTCCGGACAGCCCCCCGGCACAGATACGCAGTATTTT.

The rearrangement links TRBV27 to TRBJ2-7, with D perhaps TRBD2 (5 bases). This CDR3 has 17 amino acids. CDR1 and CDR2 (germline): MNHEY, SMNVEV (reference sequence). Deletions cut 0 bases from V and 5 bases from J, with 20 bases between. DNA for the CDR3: TGTGCCAGCAGTTTATCCTTTTTGCGACCCGGGGTAGACGAGCAGTACTTC. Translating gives CASSLSFLRPGVDEQYF.

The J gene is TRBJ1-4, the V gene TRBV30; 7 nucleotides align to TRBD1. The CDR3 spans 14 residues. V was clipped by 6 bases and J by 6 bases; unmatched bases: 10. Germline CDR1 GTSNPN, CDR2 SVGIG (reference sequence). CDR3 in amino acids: CACRPGTAYEKLFF. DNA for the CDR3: TGTGCCTGCAGACCCGGGACAGCTTATGAAAAACTGTTTTTT.

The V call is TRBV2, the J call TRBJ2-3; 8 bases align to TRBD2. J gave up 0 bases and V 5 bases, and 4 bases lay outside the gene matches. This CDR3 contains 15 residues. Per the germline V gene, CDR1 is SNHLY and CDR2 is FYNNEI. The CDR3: CASSPLAGSTDTQYF. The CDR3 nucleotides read TGTGCCAGCAGTCCCCTAGCGGGTAGCACAGATACGCAGTATTTT.

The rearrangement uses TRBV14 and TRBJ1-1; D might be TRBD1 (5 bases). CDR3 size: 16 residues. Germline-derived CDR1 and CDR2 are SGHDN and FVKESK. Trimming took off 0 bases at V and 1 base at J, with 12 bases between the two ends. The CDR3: CASSQDWGRANTEAFF. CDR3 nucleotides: TGTGCCAGCAGCCAAGATTGGGGCAGGGCGAACACTGAAGCTTTCTTT.

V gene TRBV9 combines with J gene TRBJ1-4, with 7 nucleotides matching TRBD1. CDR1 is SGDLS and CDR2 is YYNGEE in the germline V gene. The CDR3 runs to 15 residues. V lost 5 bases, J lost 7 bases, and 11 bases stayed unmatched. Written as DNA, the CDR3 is TGTGCCAGCAGAGAAAGGGGCAGGGGGTTTGAAAAACTGTTTTTT. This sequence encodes CASRERGRGFEKLFF.

The chain's CDR3 is CAGRNRLGQETQYF. The CDR3 DNA sequence: TGTGCCGGCCGAAACAGGTTAGGCCAAGAGACCCAGTACTTC. This chain links TRBV6-5 with TRBJ2-5; the D gene is possibly TRBD1 (5 bases). Per germline, CDR1 MNHEY and CDR2 SVGAGI. V shed 11 bases and J shed 1 base, with 17 bases lying between them. The length of the CDR3 is 14 residues.

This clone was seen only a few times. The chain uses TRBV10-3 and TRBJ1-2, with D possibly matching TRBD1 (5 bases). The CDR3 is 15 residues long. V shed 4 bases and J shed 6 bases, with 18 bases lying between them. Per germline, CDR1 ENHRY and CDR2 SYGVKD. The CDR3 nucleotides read TGTGCCATCAGTGGCTTGGGAGGAGGGACCGATGGCTACACCTTC. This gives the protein CAISGLGGGTDGYTF.

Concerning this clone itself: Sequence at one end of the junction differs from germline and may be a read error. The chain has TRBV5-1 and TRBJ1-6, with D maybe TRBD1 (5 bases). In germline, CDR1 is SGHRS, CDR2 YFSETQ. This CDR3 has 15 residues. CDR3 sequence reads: CASNLGPGNNSPLHF. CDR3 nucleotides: TGCGCCAGCAACTTGGGACCGGGGAATAATTCACCCCTCCACTTT.

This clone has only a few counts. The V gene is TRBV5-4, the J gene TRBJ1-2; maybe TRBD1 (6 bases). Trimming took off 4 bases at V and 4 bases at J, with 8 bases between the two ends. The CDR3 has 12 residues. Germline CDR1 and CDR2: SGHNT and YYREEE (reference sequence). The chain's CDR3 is CASSQDSYGYTF. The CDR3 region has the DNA TGTGCCAGCAGCCAGGACAGCTATGGCTACACCTTC.

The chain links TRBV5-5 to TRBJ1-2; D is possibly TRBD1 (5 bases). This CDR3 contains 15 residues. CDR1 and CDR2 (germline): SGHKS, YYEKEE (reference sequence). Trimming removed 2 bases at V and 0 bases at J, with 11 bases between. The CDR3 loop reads CASSLNPGANYGYTF. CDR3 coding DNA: TGTGCCAGCAGCTTAAATCCGGGGGCTAACTATGGCTACACCTTC. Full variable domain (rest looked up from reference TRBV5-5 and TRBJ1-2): DAGVTQSPTHLIKTRGQQVTLRCSPISGHKSVSWYQQVLGQGPQFIFQYYEKEERGRGNFPDRFSARQFPNYSSELNVNALLLGDSALYLCASSLNPGANYGYTFGSGTRLTVV.

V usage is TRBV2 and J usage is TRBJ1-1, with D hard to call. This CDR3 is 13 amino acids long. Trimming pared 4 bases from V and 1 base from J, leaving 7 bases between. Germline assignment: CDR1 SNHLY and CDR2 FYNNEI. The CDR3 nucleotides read TGTGCCAGCAGTGTGGAGCAGAACACTGAAGCTTTCTTT. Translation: CASSVEQNTEAFF.

CDR3 loop: CASSLYRNTEAFF. CDR3 coding DNA: TGTGCCAGCAGTTTGTACAGGAACACTGAAGCTTTCTTT. This chain uses TRBV27 with TRBJ1-1; D gene unclear. The germline V gene encodes CDR1 MNHEY and CDR2 SMNVEV (reference sequence). The CDR3 sequence is 13 residues long. V was pared by 3 bases and J by 1 base, with 6 bases between.